This T cell receptor beta chain was sequenced during a study of T cells expressing NK-cell markers. As for the study in general: Serological testing identified most of the eight sequenced donors as HCMV-seropositive and one as seronegative. Study conclusions and caveats: In a few donors, these clonotypes also led the CD3+CD56-NKG2C+ fraction. Whether expanded NKG2C+ T cell clones were HCMV-specific remained unclear.

Germline V gene sequence: CDR1 SNHLY, CDR2 FYNNEI. This CDR3 is built from 15 residues. Notes on this clonotype: Its antigen is unknown.

In generating TCR beta cDNA, 5'RACE template switching with UMIs was used. No DNA is given; TCRdb re-called the 5' RACE reads and lists each CDR3 protein once. The sample totals about 190,000 distinct CDR3 sequences. This clonotype was obtained from a man between 18 and 69 years old in good health. V gene TRBV2 combines with J gene TRBJ2-1; TCRdb outputs TRBD1, but without DNA this stays unchecked. Specimen: blood T cells: a sorted CD56 or NKG2C T cell subset, CD4+ or CD8+ T cells, or bulk PBMC T cells (not recorded which). The CDR3 region is CASSIAGGLYNEQFF.